Below are 15 T cell receptor beta chains sequenced from a single sample in a study of cytomegalovirus exposure and HLA in healthy donors. The primer mix had 60 Vbeta and 13 Jbeta primers. Sequencing used immunoSEQ multiplex PCR; TCRdb keeps in-frame clones, though not all of them. The sample yields 95,000 or so clones, 81% seen once. The specimen sequenced was PBMCs. Receptors were obtained from a woman aged 70 to 79 in good health and CMV-seropositive.

The J gene is TRBJ1-1, the V gene TRBV19; D might be TRBD1 (6 bases). There are 15 residues in the CDR3. Germline loops: CDR1 LNHDA, CDR2 SQIVND (reference sequence). Between the trimmed V and J ends, which lost 5 bases and 5 bases, there was a span of 18 bases. The CDR3 DNA sequence: TGTGCCAGTAGTCCGTGGGGGCGCGGGGGGACTGAAGCTTTCTTT. It yields the protein CASSPWGRGGTEAFF. Full variable domain (rest looked up from reference TRBV19 and TRBJ1-1): DGGITQSPKYLFRKEGQNVTLSCEQNLNHDAMYWYRQDPGQGLRLIYYSQIVNDFQKGDIAEGYSVSREKKESFPLTVTSAQKNPTAFYLCASSPWGRGGTEAFFGQGTRLTVV.

The V and J genes are TRBV5-1 and TRBJ2-5, with 8 nucleotides matching TRBD1. The trim removed 0 bases at V and 2 bases at J, leaving 3 bases unmatched. This CDR3 is 15 amino acids long. Germline values: CDR1 SGHRS, CDR2 YFSETQ. CDR3 sequence reads: CASSLGDRQQETQYF. CDR3 nucleotide sequence: TGCGCCAGCAGCTTGGGGGACAGGCAACAAGAGACCCAGTACTTC. The entire variable domain, with the rest obtained from reference TRBV5-1 and TRBJ2-5, is as follows: KAGVTQTPRYLIKTRGQQVTLSCSPISGHRSVSWYQQTPGQGLQFLFEYFSETQRNKGNFPGRFSGRQFSNSRSEMNVSTLELGDSALYLCASSLGDRQQETQYFGPGTRLLVL.

V gene TRBV9 combines with J gene TRBJ1-3; D unresolved. The CDR3 has 15 amino acids. Germline assignment: CDR1 SGDLS and CDR2 YYNGEE. The V end lost 4 bases, the J end lost 2 bases, and 13 bases lay between the germline ends. The CDR3 loop reads CASSIRTGTGNTIYF. The CDR3 nucleotides are TGTGCCAGCAGCATCAGGACGGGAACTGGAAACACCATATATTTT.

The genes are TRBV5-4 and TRBJ2-2, with 12 bases identical to TRBD2. CDR3 size: 18 residues. V shed 1 base, J shed 7 bases, and the junction held 11 bases outside the gene matches. Germline V gene lookup returns CDR1 SGHNT and CDR2 YYREEE (reference sequence). In nucleotides, the CDR3 is TGTGCCAGCAGCTTGTTGAGACTAGCGGGAGATTGGGGCGGGGAGCTGTTTTTT. Its protein product is CASSLLRLAGDWGGELFF.

The genes are TRBV7-6 and TRBJ2-3, with 7 bases fitting TRBD2. Germline lookup yields CDR1 SGHVS and CDR2 FNYEAQ. Trimming at V came to 4 bases and at J to 8 bases, leaving 6 bases not matched to a gene. This CDR3 is built from 13 residues. CDR3 amino acids: CASSWASGRTQYF. The CDR3 bases are TGTGCCAGCAGCTGGGCTAGCGGACGTACGCAGTATTTT.

The chain uses TRBV12-5 and TRBJ2-1; TRBD2 matches 14 bases. Germline V gene data show CDR1 as LGHNT and CDR2 as FRNRAP. After removal of 5 bases from V and 8 bases from J, the junction contained 11 bases not matched to a gene. The CDR3 covers 17 residues. CDR3 sequence reads: CASGQGTSGSRVDEQFF. The CDR3 bases are TGTGCTAGTGGTCAGGGGACTAGCGGGAGCCGAGTCGATGAGCAGTTCTTC. The whole variable domain, filled in from reference TRBV12-5 and TRBJ2-1, reads DARVTQTPRHKVTEMGQEVTMRCQPILGHNTVFWYRQTMMQGLELLAYFRNRAPLDDSGMPKDRFSAEMPDATLATLKIQPSEPRDSAVYFCASGQGTSGSRVDEQFFGPGTRLTVL.

The rearrangement links TRBV11-2 to TRBJ2-3; 7 bases map to TRBD2. V trimming: 5 bases; J trimming: 2 bases; junction bases outside the gene matches: 4. CDR3 length: 14 residues. CDR1 and CDR2 from the germline V gene are SGHAT and FQNNGV. CDR3 region: CASSPSGATDTQYF. As DNA, the CDR3 is TGTGCCAGCAGCCCAAGCGGGGCCACAGATACGCAGTATTTT.

This chain uses TRBV30 with TRBJ1-4; 7 bases fit TRBD1. This CDR3 has 14 residues. The germline gives CDR1 GTSNPN, CDR2 SVGIG (reference sequence). The trim removed 2 bases at V and 4 bases at J, leaving 4 bases unmatched. CDR3 region: CAWSTGVLNEKLFF. The CDR3 nucleotides read TGTGCCTGGAGTACAGGGGTTCTTAATGAAAAACTGTTTTTT.

The chain joins TRBV12-5 to TRBJ2-1; 8 nucleotides agree with TRBD2. Germline CDR1 reads LGHNT; CDR2 reads FRNRAP. The CDR3 is 13 residues long. Germline trimming cut 6 bases from V and 8 bases from J; bases unmatched to any gene: 6. DNA of the CDR3: TGTGCTAGTGGAACGGGAGGGAGGGATGAGCAGTTCTTC. It translates to CASGTGGRDEQFF.

The chain combines TRBV29-1 with TRBJ2-7; D perhaps matches TRBD2 (6 bases). V shed 4 bases and J shed 3 bases, with 7 bases lying between them. CDR1 and CDR2 from the germline V gene are SQVTM and ANQGSEA. The CDR3 contains 11 residues. The CDR3 DNA reads as TGCAGCGTTGGGGGAGGCTACGAGCAGTACTTC. It yields the protein CSVGGGYEQYF.

The genes are TRBV19 and TRBJ2-7; 8 bases line up with TRBD2. Germline assignment: CDR1 LNHDA and CDR2 SQIVND (reference sequence). Unmatched junction bases numbered 6, after V lost 7 bases and J lost 4 bases. This CDR3 has 13 residues. The CDR3 DNA sequence: TGTGCCAGTATCAAGCGGGAGTGTTACGAGCAGTACTTC. Translating gives CASIKRECYEQYF.

This chain links TRBV5-1 with TRBJ2-7; TRBD1 matches at 8 bases. Per germline, CDR1 SGHRS and CDR2 YFSETQ. The CDR3 totals 14 residues. J gave up 5 bases and V 3 bases, and 7 bases lay outside the gene matches. This CDR3 is CASSSRTGWDEQYF. Here the CDR3 DNA reads TGCGCCAGCAGCTCCCGGACAGGGTGGGACGAGCAGTACTTC.

The chain recombines TRBV7-3 with TRBJ2-3, with D maybe TRBD2 (6 bases). CDR3 length: 14 residues. The V end was cut by 4 bases, the J end by 2 bases, with 10 bases between. Germline CDR1 reads SGHTA; CDR2 reads FQGTGA. As DNA, the CDR3 is TGTGCCAGCAGCTCACCGGGAGCCACAGATACGCAGTATTTT. It yields the protein CASSSPGATDTQYF.

In this sample, this clone turned up a few times. The chain links TRBV6-5 to TRBJ2-1; 12 nucleotides match TRBD2. CDR3 length: 15 amino acids. The germline CDR1 and CDR2 sequences are MNHEY and SVGAGI. With V trimmed by 5 bases and J by 7 bases, 6 bases remained unmatched. DNA for the CDR3: TGTGCCAGCAGTCCGACTAGCGGGAGAACAAATGAGCAGTTCTTC. Amino acid sequence: CASSPTSGRTNEQFF.

The chain combines TRBV6-6 with TRBJ2-4; possible D gene TRBD2, 7 bases. The CDR3 spans 16 residues. From germline, CDR1 is MNHNY and CDR2 SVGAGI (reference sequence). Trimming took 4 bases from V and 0 from J, leaving 13 bases between them. The CDR3 is CASSLGGRTAKNIQYF. DNA of the CDR3: TGTGCCAGCAGTTTGGGGGGGCGGACAGCCAAAAACATTCAGTACTTC.